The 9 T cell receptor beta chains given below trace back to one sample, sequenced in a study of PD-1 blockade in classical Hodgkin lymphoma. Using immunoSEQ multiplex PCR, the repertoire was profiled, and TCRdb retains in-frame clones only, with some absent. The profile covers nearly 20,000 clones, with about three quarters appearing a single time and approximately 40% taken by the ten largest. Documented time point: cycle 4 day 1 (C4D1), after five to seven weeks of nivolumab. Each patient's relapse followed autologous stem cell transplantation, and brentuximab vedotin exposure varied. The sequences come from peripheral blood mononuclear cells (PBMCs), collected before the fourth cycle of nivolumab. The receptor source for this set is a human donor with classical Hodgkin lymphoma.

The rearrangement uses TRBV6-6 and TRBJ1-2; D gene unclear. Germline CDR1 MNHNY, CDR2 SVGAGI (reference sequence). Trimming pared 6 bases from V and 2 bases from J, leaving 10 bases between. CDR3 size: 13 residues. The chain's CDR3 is CASSRPENYGYTF. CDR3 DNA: TGTGCCAGCAGCCGACCAGAAAACTATGGCTACACCTTC.

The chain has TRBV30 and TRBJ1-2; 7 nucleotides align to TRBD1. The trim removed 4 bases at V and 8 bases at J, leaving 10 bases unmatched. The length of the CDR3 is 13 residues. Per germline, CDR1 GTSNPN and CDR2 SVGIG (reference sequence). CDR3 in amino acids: CAWNRGPRRGYTF. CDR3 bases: TGTGCCTGGAATAGGGGGCCTAGGCGAGGCTACACCTTC.

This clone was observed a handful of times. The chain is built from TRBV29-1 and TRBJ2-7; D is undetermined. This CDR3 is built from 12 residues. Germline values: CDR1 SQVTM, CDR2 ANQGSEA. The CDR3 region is CGAARSSYEQYF. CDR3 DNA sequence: TGCGGAGCTGCAAGGAGCTCCTACGAGCAGTACTTC.

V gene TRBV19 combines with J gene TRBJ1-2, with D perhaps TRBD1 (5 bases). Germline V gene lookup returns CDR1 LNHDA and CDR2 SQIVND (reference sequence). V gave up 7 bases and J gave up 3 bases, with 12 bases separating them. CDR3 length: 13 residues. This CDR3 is CASKREGHYGYTF. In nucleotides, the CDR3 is TGTGCCAGTAAAAGGGAGGGACACTATGGCTACACCTTC.

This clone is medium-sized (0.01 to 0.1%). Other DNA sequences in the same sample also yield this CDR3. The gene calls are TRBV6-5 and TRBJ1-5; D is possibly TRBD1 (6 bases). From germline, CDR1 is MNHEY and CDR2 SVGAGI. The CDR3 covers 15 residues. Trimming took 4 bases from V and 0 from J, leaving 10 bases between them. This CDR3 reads CASSSQGYSNQPQHF. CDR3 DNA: TGTGCCAGCAGTTCCCAGGGGTATAGCAATCAGCCCCAGCATTTT.

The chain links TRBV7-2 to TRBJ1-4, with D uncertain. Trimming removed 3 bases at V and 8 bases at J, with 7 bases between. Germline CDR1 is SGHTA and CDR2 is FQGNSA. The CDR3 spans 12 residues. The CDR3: CASSLSGEKLFF. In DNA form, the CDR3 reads TGTGCCAGCAGCTTGTCGGGGGAAAAACTGTTTTTT.

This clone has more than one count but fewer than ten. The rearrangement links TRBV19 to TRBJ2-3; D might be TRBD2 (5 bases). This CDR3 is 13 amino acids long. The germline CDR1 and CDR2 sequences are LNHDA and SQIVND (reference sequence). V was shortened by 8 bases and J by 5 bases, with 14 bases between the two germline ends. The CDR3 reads CASFGGVVDTQYF. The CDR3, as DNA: TGTGCCAGTTTCGGAGGCGTTGTAGATACGCAGTATTTT.

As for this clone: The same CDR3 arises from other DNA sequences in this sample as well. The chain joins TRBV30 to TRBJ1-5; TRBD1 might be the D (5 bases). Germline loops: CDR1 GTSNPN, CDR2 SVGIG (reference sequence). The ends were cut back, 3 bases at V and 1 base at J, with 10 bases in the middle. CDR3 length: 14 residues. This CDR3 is CAWSLGESNQPQHF. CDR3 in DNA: TGTGCCTGGAGCTTAGGGGAGAGCAATCAGCCCCAGCATTTT.

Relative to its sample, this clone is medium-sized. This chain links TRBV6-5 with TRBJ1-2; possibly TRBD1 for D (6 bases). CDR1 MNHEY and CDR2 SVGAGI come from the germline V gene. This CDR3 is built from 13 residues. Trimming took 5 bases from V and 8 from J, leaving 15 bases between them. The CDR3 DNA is TGTGCCAGCAGTCCGGGGGCCGGATACGGCTACACCTTC. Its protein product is CASSPGAGYGYTF.